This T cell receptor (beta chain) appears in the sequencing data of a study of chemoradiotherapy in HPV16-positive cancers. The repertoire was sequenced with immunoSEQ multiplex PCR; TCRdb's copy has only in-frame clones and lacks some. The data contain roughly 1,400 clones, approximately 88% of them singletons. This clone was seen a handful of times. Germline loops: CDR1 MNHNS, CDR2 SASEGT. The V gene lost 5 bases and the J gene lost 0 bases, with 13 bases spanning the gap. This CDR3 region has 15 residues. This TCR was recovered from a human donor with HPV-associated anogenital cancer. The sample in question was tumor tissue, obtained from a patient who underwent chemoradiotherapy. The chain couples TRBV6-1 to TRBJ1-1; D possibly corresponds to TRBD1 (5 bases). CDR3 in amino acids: CASSPGGLMNTEAFF. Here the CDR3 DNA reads TGTGCCAGCAGTCCGGGGGGGTTAATGAACACTGAAGCTTTCTTT.